These 24 T cell receptor beta chains were sequenced from one sample in a study of T cells of healthy individuals. TCRdb fed the 5' RACE reads into MiXCR, producing one record per CDR3 protein. The sample lists some 100,000 distinct CDR3 sequences, 17% seen once, with under 7.5% in the top ten. The receptor source for this set is a human donor in good health.

V is TRBV20-1 and J is TRBJ2-3, with a tentative D call TRBD2 (6 bases). The CDR3 spans 14 residues. Trimming left V 1 base short and J 2 bases short, with 10 bases between. Germline CDR1 and CDR2: DFQATT and SNEGSKA (reference sequence). CDR3 sequence: CSARGTNPTDTQYF. The CDR3 bases are TGCAGTGCTAGAGGGACTAACCCCACAGATACGCAGTATTTT.

This clonotype was recorded a few times. V and J are TRBV2 and TRBJ1-6; D might be TRBD1 (5 bases). The V end lost 4 bases, the J end lost 9 bases, and 19 bases lay between the germline ends. The CDR3 is made up of 16 amino acids. CDR1 is SNHLY and CDR2 is FYNNEI in the germline V gene. As DNA, the CDR3 is TGTGCCAGCAGTGCCCAGACAATCCGGGGGAGTTCACCCCTCCACTTT. Translating gives CASSAQTIRGSSPLHF. Full variable domain (rest looked up from reference TRBV2 and TRBJ1-6): EPEVTQTPSHQVTQMGQEVILRCVPISNHLYFYWYRQILGQKVEFLVSFYNNEISEKSEIFDDQFSVERPDGSNFTLKIRSTKLEDSAMYFCASSAQTIRGSSPLHFGNGTRLTVT.

The chain employs TRBV4-2 and TRBJ2-3; tentatively, D is TRBD2 (6 bases). Germline CDR1 LGHNA, CDR2 YNFKEQ. Trimming took off 3 bases at V and 0 bases at J, with 13 bases between the two ends. The CDR3 extends over 16 amino acids. CDR3 region: CASSHTRGSSTDTQYF. The CDR3 region has the DNA TGTGCCAGCAGCCACACACGGGGGAGTAGCACAGATACGCAGTATTTT.

The genes are TRBV11-2 and TRBJ2-4; maybe TRBD1 (6 bases). CDR3 length: 14 amino acids. Germline values: CDR1 SGHAT, CDR2 FQNNGV. V lost 5 bases, J lost 5 bases, and 13 bases lay in between. The CDR3 DNA is TGTGCCAGCAGCCCCCAGGGGATAGAAAACATTCAGTACTTC. Its translation is CASSPQGIENIQYF.

V and J are TRBV4-1 and TRBJ1-2; tentatively, D is TRBD1 (6 bases). Trimming took off 0 bases at V and 5 bases at J, with 10 bases between the two ends. The CDR3 extends over 14 amino acids. Germline loops: CDR1 MGHRA, CDR2 YSYEKL. CDR3 protein: CASSQEPGVYGYTF. Written as DNA, the CDR3 is TGCGCCAGCAGCCAAGAGCCAGGGGTTTATGGCTACACCTTC.

The rearrangement joins TRBV5-1 to TRBJ2-7; the D gene is possibly TRBD2 (7 bases). The germline gives CDR1 SGHRS, CDR2 YFSETQ. The CDR3 has 14 amino acids. The V and J ends lost 3 bases and 1 base respectively, with 11 bases between them. Here the CDR3 DNA reads TGCGCCAGCAGCTACGGGGGGCGGTCCTACGAGCAGTACTTC. Protein: CASSYGGRSYEQYF.

This clonotype was counted ten times or more. The V call is TRBV12-5, the J call TRBJ2-2; 7 bases match TRBD1. Trimming cost V 5 bases and J 1 base; bases outside gene matches: 4. CDR3 length: 15 amino acids. CDR1 LGHNT and CDR2 FRNRAP come from the germline V gene. The CDR3, as DNA: TGTGCTAGTGGTACCGGGACAGAGAACACCGGGGAGCTGTTTTTT. Protein product: CASGTGTENTGELFF.

This clonotype was found a few times. The chain employs TRBV6-5 and TRBJ1-5; possibly TRBD1 for D (6 bases). Trimming stripped 10 bases from V and 3 bases from J, with 13 bases between. The CDR3 covers 13 residues. Per the germline V gene, CDR1 is MNHEY and CDR2 is SVGAGI. CDR3 protein: CATRGQFNQPQHF. The CDR3 DNA sequence: TGTGCCACCCGCGGACAGTTCAATCAGCCCCAGCATTTT.

This clonotype was counted between two and nine times. The chain links TRBV29-1 to TRBJ2-1; TRBD2 matches at 7 bases. The V gene end was trimmed by 4 bases and the J gene end by 9 bases; junction bases not matched to a gene: 9. The CDR3 consists of 13 residues. Germline V gene data show CDR1 as SQVTM and CDR2 as ANQGSEA. The CDR3 loop is CSVVVSGKIEQFF. DNA for the CDR3: TGCAGCGTTGTGGTCAGCGGGAAGATTGAGCAGTTCTTC.

The sample holds a few counts of this clonotype. The V call is TRBV3-1, the J call TRBJ2-5, with 9 nucleotides matching TRBD2. The CDR3 extends over 16 amino acids. The J segment lost 5 bases and the V segment lost 4 bases, leaving 11 bases of the junction unmatched. CDR1 LGHDT and CDR2 YNNKEL come from the germline V gene (reference sequence). The DNA of the CDR3 is TGTGCCAGCAGCCGGACAGTCGTAGCGGGAGTGGAGACCCAGTACTTC. This gives the protein CASSRTVVAGVETQYF.

This clonotype turned up a few times. The genes are TRBV20-1 and TRBJ2-1, with D tentatively TRBD2 (5 bases). Looked up from germline, CDR1 is DFQATT and CDR2 is SNEGSKA (reference sequence). V was cut by 2 bases and J by 5 bases, with 13 bases left in between. The CDR3 length is 14 residues. This CDR3 is CSARTSRTDNEQFF. The CDR3 region has the DNA TGCAGTGCTAGAACTTCCCGGACTGACAATGAGCAGTTCTTC.

Concerning this clonotype itself: The junction differs from germline at one of its ends, possibly a read error. V and J are TRBV14 and TRBJ1-4; possible D gene TRBD1, 6 bases. This CDR3 comprises 16 residues. The germline gives CDR1 SGHDN, CDR2 FVKESK. Here the CDR3 DNA reads TGTGCCAGCAGCCAAGATCGCAGGGGCTACGGTGAAAAACTTTTTTTT. This codes for CASSQDRRGYGEKLFF.

The chain recombines TRBV7-8 with TRBJ1-4; tentatively, D is TRBD1 (6 bases). V lost 5 bases and J 7 bases, leaving 23 bases between the germline ends. The CDR3 contains 17 residues. The V gene's germline CDR1 is SGHVS and CDR2 FQNEAQ. In nucleotides, the CDR3 is TGTGCCAGCAGCCCGTACCTTACAGGGAAGATTGGTGAAAAACTGTTTTTT. It yields the protein CASSPYLTGKIGEKLFF.

In its sample, this clonotype was seen many times. CDR3 loop: CAISGKSDTAYEQYF. In DNA form, the CDR3 reads TGTGCCATCAGTGGAAAATCGGACACTGCCTACGAGCAGTACTTC. The chain employs TRBV10-3 and TRBJ2-7, with D maybe TRBD1 (5 bases). With 4 bases removed from V and 2 bases from J, the gap between germline ends came to 15 bases. Germline values: CDR1 ENHRY, CDR2 SYGVKD. The CDR3 extends over 15 amino acids.

The chain recombines TRBV7-9 with TRBJ2-5; 13 bases fit TRBD2. Germline CDR1 is SEHNR and CDR2 is FQNEAQ (reference sequence). The V gene end was trimmed by 2 bases and the J gene end by 2 bases; junction bases not matched to a gene: 11. CDR3 length: 19 amino acids. CDR3 loop: CASSLIGELAGGPQETQYF. The CDR3 DNA follows: TGTGCCAGCAGCTTAATCGGAGAACTAGCGGGAGGGCCGCAAGAGACCCAGTACTTC.

This clonotype was found many times. The V call is TRBV20-1, the J call TRBJ1-1; possibly TRBD1 for D (5 bases). Trimming left V 4 bases short and J 2 bases short, with 14 bases between. This CDR3 contains 14 residues. The germline CDR1 and CDR2 sequences are DFQATT and SNEGSKA (reference sequence). CDR3 bases: TGCAGTGCTACATCCGACAGCCGTAACACTGAAGCTTTCTTT. This encodes CSATSDSRNTEAFF.

The rearrangement links TRBV5-1 to TRBJ2-3; TRBD1 might be the D (6 bases). The CDR3 is 14 residues long. V lost 4 bases to trimming and J lost 4 bases, with 13 bases between them. Germline V gives CDR1 SGHRS, CDR2 YFSETQ. The CDR3 DNA is TGCGCCAGCAGCGAGAGACAGGAATCAGATACGCAGTATTTT. Residues: CASSERQESDTQYF.

This rearrangement joins TRBV10-3 to TRBJ2-7; TRBD2 matches at 11 bases. The CDR3 has 13 residues. V shed 10 bases, J shed 2 bases, and the junction held 4 bases outside the gene matches. Germline CDR1 ENHRY, CDR2 SYGVKD. As DNA, the CDR3 is TGTGCCACCGGGACTAGCGGTCCCTACGAGCAGTACTTC. As protein: CATGTSGPYEQYF.

The chain combines TRBV11-3 with TRBJ2-2; D unresolved. The CDR3 length is 17 residues. The germline V gene has CDR1 SGHNT and CDR2 YENEEA. Between the trimmed V and J ends, which lost 3 bases and 0 bases, there was a span of 14 bases. CDR3 protein: CASSFSDDIPNTGELFF. In nucleotides, the CDR3 is TGTGCCAGCAGCTTCTCAGACGACATTCCGAACACCGGGGAGCTGTTTTTT.

This chain connects TRBV10-3 to TRBJ2-7, with 11 bases lining up with TRBD2. Trimming removed 7 bases from V and 4 bases from J; junction bases left unmatched: 12. This CDR3 contains 16 residues. The germline CDR1 and CDR2 sequences are ENHRY and SYGVKD. In DNA form, the CDR3 reads TGTGCCATCACCCCGAGCGGGACTAGCGGCTATTACGAGCAGTACTTC. The encoded protein is CAITPSGTSGYYEQYF.

This clonotype was observed at least ten times. This chain links TRBV7-2 with TRBJ2-7; TRBD1 is a possible D gene (5 bases). The ends were cut back, 1 base at V and 2 bases at J, with 12 bases in the middle. The germline V gene has CDR1 SGHTA and CDR2 FQGNSA. This CDR3 region has 15 residues. CDR3 DNA sequence: TGTGCCAGCAGCTTAGAAGGGGCAGGCACCTACGAGCAGTACTTC. It encodes CASSLEGAGTYEQYF.

Ten or more counts support this clonotype. The V gene is TRBV6-5, the J gene TRBJ1-1; D is unresolved. CDR3 size: 15 residues. V dropped 2 bases and J dropped 2 bases, with 12 bases sitting between them. Germline CDR1 and CDR2: MNHEY and SVGAGI. CDR3 in amino acids: CASSYVQGGNTEAFF. DNA for the CDR3: TGTGCCAGCAGTTACGTCCAAGGCGGAAACACTGAAGCTTTCTTT.

This clonotype has a count of ten or more. This chain uses TRBV29-1 with TRBJ2-1; D ambiguous. The CDR3 totals 12 residues. V lost 4 bases and J 0 bases, leaving 4 bases between the germline ends. Per germline, CDR1 SQVTM and CDR2 ANQGSEA. CDR3 bases: TGCAGCGTTGGGTTCTCCTACAATGAGCAGTTCTTC. Its translation: CSVGFSYNEQFF.

This clonotype was seen more than once but under ten times. This chain joins TRBV15 and TRBJ2-7; the D gene is possibly TRBD2 (6 bases). The CDR3 contains 13 residues. Germline CDR1 reads LNHNV; CDR2 reads YYDKDF (reference sequence). The V end lost 0 bases, the J end lost 5 bases, and 8 bases lay between the germline ends. CDR3 sequence: CATSRDRRDEQYF. CDR3 nucleotides: TGTGCCACCAGCAGAGATAGGAGGGACGAGCAGTACTTC.